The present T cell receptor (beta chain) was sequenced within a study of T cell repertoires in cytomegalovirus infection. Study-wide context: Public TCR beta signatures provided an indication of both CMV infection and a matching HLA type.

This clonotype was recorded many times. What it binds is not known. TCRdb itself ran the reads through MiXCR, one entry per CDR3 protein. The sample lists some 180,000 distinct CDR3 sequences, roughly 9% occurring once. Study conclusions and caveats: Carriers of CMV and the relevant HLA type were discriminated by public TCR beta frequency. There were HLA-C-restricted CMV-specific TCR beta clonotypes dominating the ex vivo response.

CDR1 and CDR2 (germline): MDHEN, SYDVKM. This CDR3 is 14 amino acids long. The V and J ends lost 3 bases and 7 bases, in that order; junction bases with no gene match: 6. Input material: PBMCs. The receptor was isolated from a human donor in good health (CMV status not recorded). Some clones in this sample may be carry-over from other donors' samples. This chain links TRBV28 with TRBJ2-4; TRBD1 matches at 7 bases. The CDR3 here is CASSLGQPHNIQYF. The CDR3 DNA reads TGTGCCAGCAGTTTGGGACAGCCCCATAACATTCAGTACTTC.